This TCR beta chain was recorded in a study of T cells in Graves' hyperthyroidism and ophthalmopathy (dated by TCRdb to about 2019). Notes on the research overall: Peripheral blood was collected at initial diagnosis, before any treatment. Prospective prediction of ophthalmopathy was tested in an independent validation cohort of 18 to 20 hyperthyroidism patients and roughly 16 patients who later progressed to ophthalmopathy. For training and testing, the 110 or so patients in the discovery cohort were randomly divided in a 7:3 ratio. In addition, the study compared T-cell repertoires in thyroid tissue and in blood from 6 or 7 Graves' hyperthyroidism patients. TCR Vbeta CDR3 sequencing of roughly 140 peripheral blood samples (over 40 ophthalmopathy, roughly 72 hyperthyroidism and around 17 progressor patients) is reported in the paper. To identify TCR V-J signatures that set the groups apart, the researchers used a discovery cohort of 90 to 100 patients, made up of 43 with Graves' ophthalmopathy and some 55 with stable Graves' hyperthyroidism. After blood sampling, hyperthyroidism patients were treated with methimazole at a starting dose of 30 mg daily, and ophthalmopathy patients were treated with high-dose intravenous methylprednisolone. General findings and caveats noted by the study authors: In cross-validation, a model built on a 13 V-J signature told ophthalmopathy apart from stable hyperthyroidism with 85% to 90% sensitivity and roughly 82% specificity, and in testing the same model reached 80%/75%. In validation, the model predicted progression to ophthalmopathy a median of about 5.9 months before onset, with around 70% sensitivity and roughly 73% specificity. Blood samples also contained most of the expanded thyroid clonotypes (frequency above 0.001), which suggests that blood repertoires may reflect thyroid immune responses. Sample size was not statistically predetermined, and blinding of investigators to group allocation was not performed.

Stable Graves' hyperthyroidism was defined as no progression to ophthalmopathy during 18 months of follow-up. The hyperthyroidism patients were between 18 and 65 years old and newly diagnosed, with a disease duration of less than 2 months. The study excluded patients with uncontrolled infections, other autoimmune diseases, pregnancy or lactation. Diagnoses were established on the basis of clinical symptoms, serum thyroxine and TRAb, thyroid ultrasound, and orbital computed tomography. PBMCs were isolated from approximately 10 ml of fresh peripheral blood by Ficoll-Paque density gradient centrifugation. Trizol reagent was used to extract total RNA, and RNA quality was then checked on an Agilent 2100 Bioanalyzer. This clonotype was seen ten or more times. Its antigen is not yet known. No per-base quality is available; no much larger clone lies one base away. Germline trimming: 5 bases from V, 7 bases from J; junction bases outside gene matches: 20. CDR1 and CDR2 are read off the germline V gene as SGHAT and FQNNGV. There are 18 amino acids in the CDR3, from cysteine to phenylalanine inclusive. Only the CDR3 DNA is retained, 54 bases long and in frame from the first base.

The TCR beta CDR3 regions were amplified from the RNA transcripts. The TCR CDR3 was subjected to a first round of RT-PCR using the HTBI primer set and the Qiagen OneStep RT-PCR kit. The libraries were constructed in a second round of multiplex PCR and then size-selected and purified. Sequencing of the libraries was done on an Illumina HiSeq2000 using paired-end 100 bp reads. The authors' analysis ran thus. SOAPnuke was used to process the raw data, throwing out any read that contained adapters or uncalled bases, had a mean Phred below 15, or lacked an exact constant-primer or identifier match. COPE v1.2.5 was used to merge high-quality paired reads, and clonotypes were defined as unique nucleotide sequences. Clonotypes were aligned to IMGT TRBV, TRBD and TRBJ reference segments using MiTCR v1.1. Only V-J combinations with frequency above 0.0001, covering about 99% of repertoires, were analysed. A TCS score was defined as the ratio between F50 (clonal expansion) and ExV (chaos), using BLOSUM62-based TCRdist between CDR3 peptides within each V-J. Welch's t-statistics and random forest reduced roughly 500 V-J features to under 15, which were used in a naive Bayes classifier (R e1071). TCRdb reworked the public reads: Q25 trimming with fastp, MiXCR clone assembly, productive beta chains retained. Entries are consolidated by CDR3 protein sequence, retaining the most common genes and DNA. TCRdb assigned the V and J calls; the authors' analysis was not used. Here the sample has roughly 700,000 distinct CDR3 sequences; roughly 17% occur a single time. About 16% of the sample goes to the ten largest clones.

Sequenced input: blood. The TCR comes from a middle-aged man with Graves' hyperthyroidism. The chain is made from TRBV11-2 and TRBJ2-7; 10 junctional bases match TRBD2. The CDR3 protein: CASSPIGGAGGISREQYF. The bases are TGTGCCAGCAGCCCAATCGGGGGAGCGGGAGGGATCTCTCGGGAGCAGTACTTC.